One sample yielded the 17 T cell receptor beta chains listed below, sequenced in a study of blood T cell repertoires in COVID-19 (dated by TCRdb to the early 2020s). Library preparation employed the immunoSEQ multiplex PCR assay. TCRdb provides this immuneACCESS table in a form limited to in-frame rearrangements. Some clones are lacking; in checked studies, under half of them reflect an unresolved V gene, and why the rest are absent is not known. The table for this sample lists about 260,000 clones; 88% of them were counted only once. Clones ranked in the top ten supply about 4% of the sample. The sequenced sample was peripheral blood. These receptors were collected from a man aged 55 to 70 who had recovered from COVID-19.

The V call is TRBV9, the J call TRBJ2-7; a possible D gene is TRBD1 (5 bases). The CDR3 has 13 amino acids. Trimming stripped 0 bases from V and 5 bases from J, with 9 bases between. Germline CDR1 SGDLS, CDR2 YYNGEE. CDR3 in amino acids: CASSVGGRNEQYF. Written as DNA, the CDR3 is TGTGCCAGCAGCGTAGGGGGCCGAAACGAGCAGTACTTC.

The chain combines TRBV27 with TRBJ2-2, with 7 nucleotides matching TRBD2. This CDR3 is 15 amino acids long. V shed 7 bases, J shed 4 bases, and the junction held 9 bases outside the gene matches. The germline CDR1 and CDR2 sequences are MNHEY and SMNVEV (reference sequence). The CDR3 DNA reads TGTGCCAGCACTTACGACCTAGCGGCCACCGGGGAGCTGTTTTTT. As protein: CASTYDLAATGELFF.

Only one count was recorded for this clone. The chain is built from TRBV30 and TRBJ2-3, with no clear D. The CDR3 consists of 14 residues. Germline lookup yields CDR1 GTSNPN and CDR2 SVGIG (reference sequence). Trimming cost V 0 bases and J 4 bases, with 11 bases left between them. The CDR3 region is CAWSVKPGADTQYF. CDR3 DNA sequence: TGTGCCTGGAGTGTTAAGCCAGGTGCAGATACGCAGTATTTT.

J is TRBJ2-7 and V is TRBV6-5, with 11 bases fitting TRBD2. After removal of 0 bases from V and 2 bases from J, the junction contained 0 bases not matched to a gene. The CDR3 spans 15 residues. Germline lookup yields CDR1 MNHEY and CDR2 SVGAGI. CDR3 in DNA: TGTGCCAGCAGTTACTCTAGCGGGGGGGCCTACGAGCAGTACTTC. It specifies CASSYSSGGAYEQYF.

The CDR3 region has the DNA TGTGCCAGCAGCCCCGGACTAGCGGGGGGGCACGCAGATACGCAGTATTTT. Protein product: CASSPGLAGGHADTQYF. The chain employs TRBV14 and TRBJ2-3; 15 bases fit TRBD2. With V trimmed by 4 bases and J by 4 bases, 6 bases remained unmatched. The CDR3 extends over 17 amino acids. Looked up from germline, CDR1 is SGHDN and CDR2 is FVKESK.

The rearrangement links TRBV30 to TRBJ1-2; no firm D call. Germline assignment: CDR1 GTSNPN and CDR2 SVGIG (reference sequence). V lost 8 bases, J lost 2 bases, and 12 bases lay in between. The CDR3 has 12 amino acids. CDR3 bases: TGTGCCGCCTACCTAGGAAACTATGGCTACACCTTC. It specifies CAAYLGNYGYTF.

The gene calls are TRBV7-3 and TRBJ2-3; 12 bases are shared with TRBD2. This CDR3 region has 16 residues. Per the germline V gene, CDR1 is SGHTA and CDR2 is FQGTGA. Unmatched junction bases numbered 8, after V lost 2 bases and J lost 8 bases. For the CDR3, the DNA is TGTGCCAGCAGCTTATGGTCTAGCGGGGGGGCGACTACGCAGTATTTT. Translation gives CASSLWSSGGATTQYF.

The chain is built from TRBV2 and TRBJ2-3, with 8 bases that match TRBD2. The V gene end was trimmed by 7 bases and the J gene end by 3 bases; junction bases not matched to a gene: 15. Germline V gene lookup returns CDR1 SNHLY and CDR2 FYNNEI. The CDR3 spans 17 residues. This CDR3 reads CASTAASAGALTDTQYF. The CDR3 DNA sequence: TGTGCCAGCACGGCGGCGTCAGCGGGGGCCTTAACAGATACGCAGTATTTT.

The rearrangement uses TRBV5-1 and TRBJ1-2, with D unclear. V lost 0 bases and J 5 bases, leaving 20 bases between the germline ends. Germline V gives CDR1 SGHRS, CDR2 YFSETQ. The CDR3 is 17 residues long. CDR3 amino acids: CASSLAPSGRELYGYTF. CDR3 sequence (DNA): TGCGCCAGCAGCTTGGCCCCCTCGGGGAGGGAGCTTTATGGCTACACCTTC. Drawing the rest from reference TRBV5-1 and TRBJ1-2, the complete variable domain is KAGVTQTPRYLIKTRGQQVTLSCSPISGHRSVSWYQQTPGQGLQFLFEYFSETQRNKGNFPGRFSGRQFSNSRSEMNVSTLELGDSALYLCASSLAPSGRELYGYTFGSGTRLTVV.

The J gene is TRBJ1-1, the V gene TRBV19, with a possible D match to TRBD1 (5 bases). The CDR3 totals 14 residues. V lost 7 bases to trimming and J lost 1 base, with 13 bases between them. CDR1 LNHDA and CDR2 SQIVND come from the germline V gene (reference sequence). The CDR3 coding sequence is TGTGCCAGTACCATAGGGGCGGCGAACACTGAAGCTTTCTTT. It translates to CASTIGAANTEAFF. Looking up the rest from reference TRBV19 and TRBJ1-1 gives the full variable domain: DGGITQSPKYLFRKEGQNVTLSCEQNLNHDAMYWYRQDPGQGLRLIYYSQIVNDFQKGDIAEGYSVSREKKESFPLTVTSAQKNPTAFYLCASTIGAANTEAFFGQGTRLTVV.

The gene calls are TRBV5-1 and TRBJ1-2; 12 positions match TRBD1. Germline lookup yields CDR1 SGHRS and CDR2 YFSETQ. After removal of 3 bases from V and 5 bases from J, the junction contained 8 bases not matched to a gene. CDR3 size: 16 residues. CDR3 nucleotides: TGCGCCAGCAGCTCGGGACGGGACAGGGGGCGATATGGCTACACCTTC. Protein product: CASSSGRDRGRYGYTF.

The chain combines TRBV18 with TRBJ1-2; 7 bases match TRBD1. Germline values: CDR1 KGHSH, CDR2 LQKENI. The V and J ends lost 2 bases and 6 bases, in that order; junction bases with no gene match: 3. CDR3 length: 13 residues. The chain's CDR3 is CASSPRGGDGYTF. CDR3 nucleotide sequence: TGTGCCAGCTCACCAAGAGGGGGCGATGGCTACACCTTC.

This clone was seen more than once but under ten times. The chain combines TRBV5-1 with TRBJ2-7, with a weak D call TRBD2 (5 bases). The V gene's germline CDR1 is SGHRS and CDR2 YFSETQ. This CDR3 is built from 11 residues. V was shortened by 7 bases and J by 5 bases, with 10 bases between the two germline ends. The CDR3 nucleotides are TGCGCCAGCTCGGAAGCGGACGAGCAGTACTTC. It encodes CASSEADEQYF.

The V call is TRBV10-3, the J call TRBJ2-5; 8 nucleotides align to TRBD2. V was clipped by 5 bases and J by 3 bases; unmatched bases: 5. CDR1 ENHRY and CDR2 SYGVKD come from the germline V gene. The CDR3 has 14 amino acids. The CDR3 coding sequence is TGTGCCATCAGTAGCGGGGGCTGGAAAGAGACCCAGTACTTC. Translating gives CAISSGGWKETQYF.

This clone was recorded once. This chain uses TRBV5-1 with TRBJ2-7, with a tentative D call TRBD1 (5 bases). CDR1 is SGHRS and CDR2 is YFSETQ in the germline V gene. The CDR3 sequence is 13 residues long. Trimming pared 3 bases from V and 3 bases from J, leaving 10 bases between. CDR3 DNA sequence: TGCGCCAGCAGCTCGGACATTAACTACGAGCAGTACTTC. Translation gives CASSSDINYEQYF.

The V call is TRBV5-4, the J call TRBJ2-2; 7 positions match TRBD1. V was clipped by 0 bases and J by 1 base; unmatched bases: 3. This CDR3 is 16 amino acids long. The germline gives CDR1 SGHNT, CDR2 YYREEE (reference sequence). CDR3 sequence: CASSLGQGRNTGELFF. CDR3 in DNA: TGTGCCAGCAGCTTGGGACAGGGAAGGAACACCGGGGAGCTGTTTTTT. The full variable domain, with the rest looked up from reference TRBV5-4 and TRBJ2-2, is ETGVTQSPTHLIKTRGQQVTLRCSSQSGHNTVSWYQQALGQGPQFIFQYYREEENGRGNFPPRFSGLQFPNYSSELNVNALELDDSALYLCASSLGQGRNTGELFFGEGSRLTVL.

V and J are TRBV19 and TRBJ2-7, with TRBD1 as a possible D gene (6 bases). Germline V gene data show CDR1 as LNHDA and CDR2 as SQIVND (reference sequence). Between the trimmed V and J ends, which lost 5 bases and 2 bases, there was a span of 10 bases. There are 13 residues in the CDR3. CDR3 nucleotides: TGTGCCAGTAGTTGGACAGAGACCTACGAGCAGTACTTC. This translates into CASSWTETYEQYF.